Following are 2 T cell receptor beta chains from one sample sequenced in a study of monozygotic twins with inflammatory bowel disease. TCRdb reanalyzed the 5' RACE reads and collapses them to one entry per CDR3 protein, without DNA. Its listing shows some 330,000 distinct CDR3 sequences. Sequencing was done on a sample of blood. The origin of the receptors is a human donor with ulcerative colitis or Crohn's disease, or a healthy co-twin of an affected twin (not recorded which).

The chain joins TRBV6-5 to TRBJ2-7. The CDR3 extends over 13 amino acids. The germline gives CDR1 MNHEY, CDR2 SVGAGI. The CDR3 loop is CASSYSSRYEQYF.

J is TRBJ1-2 and V is TRBV29-1; TCRdb returns TRBD1, unconfirmable since there is no DNA. This CDR3 comprises 13 residues. Germline CDR1 is SQVTM and CDR2 is ANQGSEA. CDR3 region: CSVATGQHLAYTF.